The source of this T cell receptor (beta chain) is a study of metastatic and nonmetastatic thyroid tumors. Turning to the study itself: Blood and tumor or nodule tissue repertoires from malignant and benign thyroid patients were compared. The study's findings and limits: When malignant thyroid tumors were compared with benign nodules, TCR beta diversity was reportedly significantly higher in the malignant tumors. This held in both blood and tumor samples.

Authors' processing steps: Using the CDR3 differences seen across clinicopathological groups, the authors built a distant-metastasis classifier for papillary thyroid cancer, which was meant to discriminate distant-metastatic patients. TCRdb used MiXCR to call clones anew from the PCR reads. TCRdb's processing, not the authors', yielded these V and J calls. Seen here are thousands of clones, roughly 30% observed once, and the top ten hold 21%. Germline V gene data show CDR1 as MNHEY and CDR2 as SVGEGT. The CDR3 consists of 15 residues. Trimming took 6 bases from V and 3 from J, leaving 18 bases between them. By share, this clone counts as medium-sized. Its target is not known. Thyroid surgery was performed in patients who had received no treatment beforehand.

The receptor was derived from a female donor with papillary thyroid cancer or a benign thyroid nodule (not recorded which). Some clones in this sample may be carry-over from other donors' samples. The source material was tumor tissue. The chain couples TRBV6-2 or TRBV6-3 to TRBJ2-7; D is unclear. The CDR3 is CASRPSPLLFYEQYF. The CDR3 nucleotides read TGTGCCAGCAGACCCTCTCCGCTCCTCTTCTACGAGCAGTACTTC.